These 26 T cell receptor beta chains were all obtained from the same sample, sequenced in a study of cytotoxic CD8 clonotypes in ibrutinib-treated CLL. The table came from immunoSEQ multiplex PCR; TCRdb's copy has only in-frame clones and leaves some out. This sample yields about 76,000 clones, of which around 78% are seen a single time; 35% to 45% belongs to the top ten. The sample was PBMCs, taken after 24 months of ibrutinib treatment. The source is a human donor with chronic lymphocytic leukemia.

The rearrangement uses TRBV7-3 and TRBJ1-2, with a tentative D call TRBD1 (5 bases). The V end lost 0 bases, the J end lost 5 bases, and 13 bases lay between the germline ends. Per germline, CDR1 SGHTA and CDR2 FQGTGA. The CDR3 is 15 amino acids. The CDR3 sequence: CASSLTSGTEYGYTF. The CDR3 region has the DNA TGTGCCAGCAGCTTAACCTCCGGGACGGAATATGGCTACACCTTC.

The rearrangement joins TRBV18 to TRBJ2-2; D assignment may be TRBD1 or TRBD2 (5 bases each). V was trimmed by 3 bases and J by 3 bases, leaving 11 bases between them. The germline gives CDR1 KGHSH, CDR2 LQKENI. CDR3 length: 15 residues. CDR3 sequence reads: CASSPSGLDTGELFF. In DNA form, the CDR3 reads TGTGCCAGCTCACCTTCGGGGCTGGACACCGGGGAGCTGTTTTTT.

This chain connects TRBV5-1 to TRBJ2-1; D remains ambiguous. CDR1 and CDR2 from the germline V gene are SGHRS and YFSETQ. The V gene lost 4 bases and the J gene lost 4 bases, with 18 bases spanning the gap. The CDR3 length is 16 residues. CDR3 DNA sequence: TGCGCCAGCAGCGTTTTTAATTCTGACCCTTACAATGAGCAGTTCTTC. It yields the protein CASSVFNSDPYNEQFF.

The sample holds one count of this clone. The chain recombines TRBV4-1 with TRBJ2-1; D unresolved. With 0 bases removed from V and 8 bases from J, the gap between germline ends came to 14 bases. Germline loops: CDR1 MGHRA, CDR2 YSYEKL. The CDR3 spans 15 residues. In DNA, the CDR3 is TGCGCCAGCAGCCAAGAGATCACTTTCGTCGATGAGCAGTTCTTC. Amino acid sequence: CASSQEITFVDEQFF.

The CDR3 here is CASSPEQGLNYGYTF. The DNA of the CDR3 is TGTGCCAGCTCCCCCGAACAGGGGCTTAACTATGGCTACACCTTC. The genes are TRBV6-1 and TRBJ1-2; 7 bases fit TRBD1. The CDR3 contains 15 residues. CDR1 MNHNS and CDR2 SASEGT come from the germline V gene. V dropped 8 bases and J dropped 1; count of bases not matched to a gene: 10.

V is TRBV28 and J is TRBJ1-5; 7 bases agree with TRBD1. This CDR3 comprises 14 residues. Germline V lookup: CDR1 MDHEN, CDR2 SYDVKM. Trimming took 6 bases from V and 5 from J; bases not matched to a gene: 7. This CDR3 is CASSPGTDYQPQHF. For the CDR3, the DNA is TGTGCCAGCAGCCCCGGGACAGACTATCAGCCCCAGCATTTT.

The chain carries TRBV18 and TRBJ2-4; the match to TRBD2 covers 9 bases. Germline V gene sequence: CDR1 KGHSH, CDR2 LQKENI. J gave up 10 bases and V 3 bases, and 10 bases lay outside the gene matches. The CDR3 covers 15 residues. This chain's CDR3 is CASSPPSGAGGIQYF. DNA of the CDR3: TGTGCCAGCTCACCCCCTAGCGGGGCTGGGGGGATTCAGTACTTC.

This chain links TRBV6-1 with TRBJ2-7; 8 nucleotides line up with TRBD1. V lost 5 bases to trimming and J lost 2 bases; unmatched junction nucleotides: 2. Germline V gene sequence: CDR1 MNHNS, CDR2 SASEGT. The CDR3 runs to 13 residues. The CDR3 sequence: CASSLDRAYEQYF. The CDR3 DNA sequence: TGTGCCAGCAGTCTGGACAGGGCCTACGAGCAGTACTTC.

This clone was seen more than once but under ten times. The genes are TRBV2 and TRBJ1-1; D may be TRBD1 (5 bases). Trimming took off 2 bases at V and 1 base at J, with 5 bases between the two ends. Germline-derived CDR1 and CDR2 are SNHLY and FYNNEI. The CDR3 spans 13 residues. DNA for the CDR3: TGTGCCAGCAGTGAAAGGGGGAACACTGAAGCTTTCTTT. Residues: CASSERGNTEAFF.

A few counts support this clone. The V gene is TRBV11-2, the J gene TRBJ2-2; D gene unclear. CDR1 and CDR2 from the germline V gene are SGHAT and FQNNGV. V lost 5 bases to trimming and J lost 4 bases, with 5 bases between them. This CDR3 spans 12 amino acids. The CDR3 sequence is CASSPSTGELFF. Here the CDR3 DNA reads TGTGCCAGCAGCCCGAGCACCGGGGAGCTGTTTTTT. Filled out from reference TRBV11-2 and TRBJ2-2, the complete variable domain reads EAGVAQSPRYKIIEKRQSVAFWCNPISGHATLYWYQQILGQGPKLLIQFQNNGVVDDSQLPKDRFSAERLKGVDSTLKIQPAKLEDSAVYLCASSPSTGELFFGEGSRLTVL.

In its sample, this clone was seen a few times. The CDR3 sequence is CASSRNRQNSYEQYF. The DNA for the CDR3 is TGTGCCAGCAGCCGTAACCGACAGAACTCCTACGAGCAGTACTTC. The chain recombines TRBV13 with TRBJ2-7; TRBD1 might be the D (5 bases). This CDR3 region has 15 residues. Looked up from germline, CDR1 is PRHDT and CDR2 is FYEKMQ (reference sequence). Trimming removed 5 bases at V and 0 bases at J, with 14 bases between.

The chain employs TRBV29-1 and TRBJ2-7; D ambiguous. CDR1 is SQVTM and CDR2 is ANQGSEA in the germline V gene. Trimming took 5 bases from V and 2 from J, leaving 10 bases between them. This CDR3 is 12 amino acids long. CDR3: CSVSNSAYEQYF. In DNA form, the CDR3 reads TGCAGCGTTTCTAACTCCGCCTACGAGCAGTACTTC.

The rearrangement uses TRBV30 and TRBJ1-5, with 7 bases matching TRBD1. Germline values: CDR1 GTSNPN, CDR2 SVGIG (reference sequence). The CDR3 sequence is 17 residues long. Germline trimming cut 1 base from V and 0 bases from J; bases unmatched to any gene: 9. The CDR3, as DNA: TGTGCCTGGAGTGCTTTGGGACAGCGAATTAGCAATCAGCCCCAGCATTTT. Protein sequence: CAWSALGQRISNQPQHF.

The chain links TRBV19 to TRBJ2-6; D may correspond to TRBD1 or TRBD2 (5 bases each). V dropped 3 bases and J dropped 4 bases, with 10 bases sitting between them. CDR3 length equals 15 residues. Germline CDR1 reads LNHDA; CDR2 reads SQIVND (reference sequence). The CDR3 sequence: CASSMSGTGANVLTF. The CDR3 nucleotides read TGTGCCAGTAGTATGTCAGGGACCGGGGCCAACGTCCTGACTTTC.

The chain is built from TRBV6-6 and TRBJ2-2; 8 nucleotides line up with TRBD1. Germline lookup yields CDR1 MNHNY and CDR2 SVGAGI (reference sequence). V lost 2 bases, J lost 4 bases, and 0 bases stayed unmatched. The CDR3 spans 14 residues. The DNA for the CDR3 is TGTGCCAGCAGTTACGACAGGGGCACCGGGGAGCTGTTTTTT. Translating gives CASSYDRGTGELFF.

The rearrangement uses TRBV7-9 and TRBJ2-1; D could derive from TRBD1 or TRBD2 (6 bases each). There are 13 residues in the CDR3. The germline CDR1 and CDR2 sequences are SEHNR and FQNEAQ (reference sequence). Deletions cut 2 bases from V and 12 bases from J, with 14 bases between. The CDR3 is CASSLSGTLAQFF. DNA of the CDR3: TGTGCCAGCAGCTTAAGTGGGACACTAGCGCAGTTCTTC.

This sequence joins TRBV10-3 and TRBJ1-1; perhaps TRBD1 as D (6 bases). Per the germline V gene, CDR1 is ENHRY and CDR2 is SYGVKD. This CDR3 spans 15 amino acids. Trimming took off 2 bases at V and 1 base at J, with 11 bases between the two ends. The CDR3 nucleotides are TGTGCCATCAGTGAGCCCCGGGGGGCGAACACTGAAGCTTTCTTT. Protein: CAISEPRGANTEAFF.

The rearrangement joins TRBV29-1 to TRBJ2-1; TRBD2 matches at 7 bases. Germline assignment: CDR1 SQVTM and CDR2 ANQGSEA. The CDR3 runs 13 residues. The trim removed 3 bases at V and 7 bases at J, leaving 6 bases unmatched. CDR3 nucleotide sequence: TGCAGCGTTGAGCGGGAGAATATGAATGAGCAGTTCTTC. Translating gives CSVERENMNEQFF.

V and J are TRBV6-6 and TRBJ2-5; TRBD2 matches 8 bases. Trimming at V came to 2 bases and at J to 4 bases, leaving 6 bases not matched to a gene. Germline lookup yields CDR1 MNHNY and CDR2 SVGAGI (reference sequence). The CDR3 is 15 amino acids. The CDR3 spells CASSYDAGGRETQYF. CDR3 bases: TGTGCCAGCAGTTACGATGCGGGAGGCAGAGAGACCCAGTACTTC.

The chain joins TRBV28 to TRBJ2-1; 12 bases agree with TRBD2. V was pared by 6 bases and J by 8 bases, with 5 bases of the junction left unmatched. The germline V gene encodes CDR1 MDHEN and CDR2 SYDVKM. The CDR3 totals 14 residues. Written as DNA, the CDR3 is TGTGCCAGCAGAGGAGGGACTAGCGGGCATGAGCAGTTCTTC. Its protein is CASRGGTSGHEQFF.

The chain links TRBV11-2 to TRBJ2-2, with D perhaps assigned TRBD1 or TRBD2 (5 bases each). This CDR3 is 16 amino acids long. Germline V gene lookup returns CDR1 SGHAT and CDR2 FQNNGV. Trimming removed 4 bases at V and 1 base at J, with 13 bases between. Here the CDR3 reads CASSSTGARNTGELFF. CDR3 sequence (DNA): TGTGCCAGCAGCTCGACCGGGGCCCGGAACACCGGGGAGCTGTTTTTT.

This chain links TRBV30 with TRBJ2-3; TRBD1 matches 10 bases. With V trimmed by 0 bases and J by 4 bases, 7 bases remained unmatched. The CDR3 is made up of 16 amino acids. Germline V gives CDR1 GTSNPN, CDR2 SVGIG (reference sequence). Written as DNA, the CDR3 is TGTGCCTGGAGTGTACCCCGGACAGGGGGAGCAGATACGCAGTATTTT. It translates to CAWSVPRTGGADTQYF.

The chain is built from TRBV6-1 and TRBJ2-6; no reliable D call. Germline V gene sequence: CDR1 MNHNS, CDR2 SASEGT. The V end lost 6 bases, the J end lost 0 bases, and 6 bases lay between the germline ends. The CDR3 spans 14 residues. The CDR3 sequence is CASRVNSGANVLTF. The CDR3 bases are TGTGCCAGCAGGGTTAACTCTGGGGCCAACGTCCTGACTTTC.

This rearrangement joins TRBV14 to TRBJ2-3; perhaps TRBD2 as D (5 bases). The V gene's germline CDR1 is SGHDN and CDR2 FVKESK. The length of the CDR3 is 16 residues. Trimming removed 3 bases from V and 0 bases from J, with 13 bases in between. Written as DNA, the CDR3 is TGTGCCAGCAGCCAGGAGAGCGGATTTAGCACAGATACGCAGTATTTT. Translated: CASSQESGFSTDTQYF.

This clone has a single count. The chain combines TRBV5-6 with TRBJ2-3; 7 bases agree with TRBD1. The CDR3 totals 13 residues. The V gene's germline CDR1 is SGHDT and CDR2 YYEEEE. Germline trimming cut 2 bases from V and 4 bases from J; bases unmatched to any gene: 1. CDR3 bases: TGTGCCAGCAGCTTCCAGGGGGCAGATACGCAGTATTTT. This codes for CASSFQGADTQYF.

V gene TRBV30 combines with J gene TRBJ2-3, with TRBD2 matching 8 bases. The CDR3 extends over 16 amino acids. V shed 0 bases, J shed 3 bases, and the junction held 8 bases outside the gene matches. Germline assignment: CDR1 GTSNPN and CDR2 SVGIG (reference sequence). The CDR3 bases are TGTGCCTGGAGTGTAGGAGGGAGCGGGAGTACAGATACGCAGTATTTT. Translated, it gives CAWSVGGSGSTDTQYF.